This T cell receptor beta chain is drawn from a study of blood T cell repertoires in COVID-19. Study-level information: T cells, B-cell-depleted T cells, or PBMCs supplied cDNA or gDNA.

How the authors handled the data: Nucleated cell number was recorded as an estimate derived from reference gene primer amplification. TCRdb's table, derived via immunoSEQ multiplex PCR, lists solely in-frame clones and lacks some. V, J and clone size were drawn from that table, and D and trimming were deduced from the DNA. The sample consists of 440,000 or so clones, around 91% of them appearing once. Turning to this clone: The sample contains more than one DNA sequence encoding this CDR3.

The germline gives CDR1 MDHEN, CDR2 SYDVKM. Unmatched junction bases numbered 2, after V lost 6 bases and J lost 6 bases. The CDR3 runs 13 residues. The receptor's source is a woman aged 40 to 50 with COVID-19, enrolled during active disease. Sequencing used peripheral blood. V usage is TRBV28 and J usage is TRBJ1-5; 10 bases line up with TRBD1. The DNA of the CDR3 is TGTGCCAGCAGCCGGGACAGGGGTCAGCCCCAGCATTTT. Amino acids: CASSRDRGQPQHF.